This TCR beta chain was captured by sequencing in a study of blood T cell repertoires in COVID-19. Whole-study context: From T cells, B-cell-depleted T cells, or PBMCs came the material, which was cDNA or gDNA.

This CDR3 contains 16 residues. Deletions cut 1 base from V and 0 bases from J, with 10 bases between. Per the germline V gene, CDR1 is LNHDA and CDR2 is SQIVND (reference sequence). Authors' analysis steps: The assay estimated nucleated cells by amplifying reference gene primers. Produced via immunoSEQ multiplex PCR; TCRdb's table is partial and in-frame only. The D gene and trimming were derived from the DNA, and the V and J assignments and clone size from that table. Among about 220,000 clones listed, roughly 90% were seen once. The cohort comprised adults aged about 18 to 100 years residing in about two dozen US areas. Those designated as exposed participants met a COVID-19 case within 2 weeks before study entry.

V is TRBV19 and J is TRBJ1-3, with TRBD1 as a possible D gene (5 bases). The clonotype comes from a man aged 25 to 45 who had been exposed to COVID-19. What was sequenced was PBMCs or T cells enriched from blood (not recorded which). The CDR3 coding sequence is TGTGCCAGTAGTATAGTATGGGGCGCCTCTGGAAACACCATATATTTT. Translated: CASSIVWGASGNTIYF.